Listed below are T cell receptor beta chains from one sample, sequenced in a study of cytomegalovirus exposure and HLA in healthy donors. Produced via immunoSEQ multiplex PCR; TCRdb's table is partial and in-frame only. Found here are about 330,000 clones, 86% of them singletons; the top ten hold about 0.91%. Sequencing input: PBMCs. The receptor set was obtained from a woman in her late teens or twenties in good health and CMV-seronegative. The CDR3 runs from the conserved cysteine through the conserved F or W. The D gene is left open where the match is weak.

D,V,J,DNA,CDR3
-,TRBV4-1,TRBJ2-7,TGCGCCAGCAGCCAGTCAGGCCGAGCCGAGCAGTACTTC,CASSQSGRAEQYF
-,TRBV10-3,TRBJ1-5,TGTGCCAGCGCTAAACAGGGACGGGGACAGCCCCAGCATTTT,CASAKQGRGQPQHF
-,TRBV6-5,TRBJ2-1,TGTGCCACCCAACGCCGCGGATCCTACAATGAGCAGTTCTTC,CATQRRGSYNEQFF
TRBD2,TRBV10-3,TRBJ2-2,TGTGCCATCAGTATTGGGACTAGCGGGAGGGCTAACGGGGAGCTGTTTTTT,CAISIGTSGRANGELFF
TRBD2,TRBV5-5,TRBJ2-1,TGTGCCAGCAGCCCGCTGGCCGGGACTAGCGGGAAATACAATGAGCAGTTCTTC,CASSPLAGTSGKYNEQFF
TRBD2,TRBV11-2,TRBJ2-7,TGTGCCAGCAGCTCGTCGCGGGAGGTCTACGAGCAGTACTTC,CASSSSREVYEQYF
TRBD1,TRBV19,TRBJ2-5,TGTGCCAGCCGGGACAGGGGTACGGAGACCCAGTACTTC,CASRDRGTETQYF
TRBD2,TRBV4-3,TRBJ2-7,TGCGCCAGCAGCCAAGACTTGGCGGGAGGCTACGAGCAGTACTTC,CASSQDLAGGYEQYF
TRBD1,TRBV6-5,TRBJ2-7,TGTGCCAGCAGCCAGACAGGGTCCCTCTCCTACGAGCAGTACTTC,CASSQTGSLSYEQYF
TRBD2,TRBV7-2,TRBJ2-7,TGTGCCAGCAGCCCCAGGGCGAGCGGGGCAACCTACGAGCAGTACTTC,CASSPRASGATYEQYF
-,TRBV30,TRBJ1-2,TGTGCCTGGGGCCACATAAGTGGCTACACCTTC,CAWGHISGYTF
TRBD1,TRBV7-8,TRBJ1-5,TGTGCCAGCAGCTTAAGGGACAGCCAAAATCAGCCCCAGCATTTT,CASSLRDSQNQPQHF
-,TRBV27,TRBJ1-5,TGTGCCAGCAGTTCCACATTTCAGCCCCAGCATTTT,CASSSTFQPQHF
TRBD2,TRBV10-3,TRBJ2-5,TGTGCCATCAGTGATAGGGGAGGGCCTGAGACCCAGTACTTC,CAISDRGGPETQYF
TRBD1,TRBV5-6,TRBJ1-3,TGTGCCAGCAGCACTTACAGGGGGCACTCTGGAAACACCATATATTTT,CASSTYRGHSGNTIYF
-,TRBV6-6,TRBJ1-5,TGTGCCAGCACTTCACTCCCCTACGAAAATCAGCCCCAGCATTTT,CASTSLPYENQPQHF
-,TRBV28,TRBJ1-2,TGTGCCAGCAGTTTAAACGGACTCTATGGCTACACCTTC,CASSLNGLYGYTF
-,TRBV7-2,TRBJ1-1,TGTGCCAGCAGCTTAACAGGGAATGAAGCTTTCTTT,CASSLTGNEAFF
-,TRBV4-1,TRBJ2-3,TGCGCCAGCAGCCAAGTTGGAGCGTTGGGCACAGATACGCAGTATTTT,CASSQVGALGTDTQYF
TRBD2,TRBV5-1,TRBJ2-1,TGCGCCAGCAGCACTAGCGGAGAGTCCTACAATGAGCAGTTCTTC,CASSTSGESYNEQFF
TRBD1,TRBV11-3,TRBJ2-2,TGTGCCAGCAGCCCCAGGACAGGGAACACCGGGGAGCTGTTTTTT,CASSPRTGNTGELFF
-,TRBV7-8,TRBJ2-7,TGTGCCAGCAGCCCCGGGGGGCGTACCTACGAGCAGTACTTC,CASSPGGRTYEQYF
-,TRBV4-1,TRBJ1-2,TGCGCCAGCAGCCAACTCCCCCCAGGGGCAATCTATGGCTACACCTTC,CASSQLPPGAIYGYTF
TRBD1,TRBV7-2,TRBJ1-1,TGTGCCAGCAGCACAACAGGGGGAGCGGACACTGAAGCTTTCTTT,CASSTTGGADTEAFF